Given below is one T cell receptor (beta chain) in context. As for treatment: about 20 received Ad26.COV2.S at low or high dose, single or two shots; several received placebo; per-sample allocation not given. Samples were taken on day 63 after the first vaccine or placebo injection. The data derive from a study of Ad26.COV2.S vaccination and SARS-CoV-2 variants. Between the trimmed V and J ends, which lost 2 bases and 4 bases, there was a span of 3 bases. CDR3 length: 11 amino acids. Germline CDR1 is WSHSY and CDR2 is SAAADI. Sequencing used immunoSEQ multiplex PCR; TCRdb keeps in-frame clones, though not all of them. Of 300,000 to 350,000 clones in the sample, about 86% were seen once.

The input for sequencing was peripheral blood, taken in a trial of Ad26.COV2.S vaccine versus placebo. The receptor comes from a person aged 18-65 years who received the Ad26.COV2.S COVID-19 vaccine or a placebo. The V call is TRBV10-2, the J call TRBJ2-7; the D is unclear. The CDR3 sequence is CASSEVYEQYF. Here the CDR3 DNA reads TGCGCCAGCAGTGAGGTGTACGAGCAGTACTTC.